The 5 T cell receptor beta chains listed next were all sequenced from one sample in a study of blood T cell repertoires in COVID-19. The protocol was immunoSEQ multiplex PCR, while the TCRdb copy is restricted to in-frame clones and leaves out a portion. Of about 160,000 clones detected, 85% appear once; the ten largest clones hold 3% to 4%. Sequenced: peripheral blood. The receptors here all came from a human donor with acute or convalescent COVID-19. The donor label of this sample is uncertain.

The V gene is TRBV7-9, the J gene TRBJ2-3, with D tentatively TRBD2 (6 bases). The ends were cut back, 2 bases at V and 3 bases at J, with 15 bases in the middle. Germline CDR1 is SEHNR and CDR2 is FQNEAQ (reference sequence). CDR3 length equals 16 residues. The CDR3 is CASSLSGRGGTDTQYF. CDR3 sequence (DNA): TGTGCCAGCAGCTTATCGGGGCGGGGAGGTACAGATACGCAGTATTTT.

The J gene is TRBJ2-1, the V gene TRBV29-1; 9 bases match TRBD1. Germline V lookup: CDR1 SQVTM, CDR2 ANQGSEA. The CDR3 runs to 13 residues. Trimming at V came to 6 bases and at J to 4 bases, leaving 4 bases not matched to a gene. CDR3 region: CSVRQGEYNEQFF. CDR3 in DNA: TGCAGCGTGAGACAGGGGGAGTACAATGAGCAGTTCTTC.

The rearrangement links TRBV27 to TRBJ1-3; 8 nucleotides match TRBD1. CDR1 MNHEY and CDR2 SMNVEV come from the germline V gene (reference sequence). The V gene end was trimmed by 5 bases and the J gene end by 3 bases; junction bases not matched to a gene: 6. The CDR3 has 15 residues. CDR3 in DNA: TGTGCCAGCAGTACCAGGGGGCGAATTGGAAACACCATATATTTT. It encodes CASSTRGRIGNTIYF.

The chain is built from TRBV7-8 and TRBJ1-5; D is uncertain. This CDR3 is 17 amino acids long. V lost 2 bases, J lost 0 bases, and 14 bases lay in between. Per germline, CDR1 SGHVS and CDR2 FQNEAQ. The CDR3 sequence: CASSLPRRQISNQPQHF. In DNA form, the CDR3 reads TGTGCCAGCAGCTTACCAAGACGACAAATTAGCAATCAGCCCCAGCATTTT. The variable domain in full, completed from reference TRBV7-8 and TRBJ1-5, reads GAGVSQSPRYKVAKRGQDVALRCDPISGHVSLFWYQQALGQGPEFLTYFQNEAQLDKSGLPSDRFFAERPEGSVSTLKIQRTQQEDSAVYLCASSLPRRQISNQPQHFGDGTRLSIL.

Here the CDR3 reads CASSPDRFYGYTF. Here the CDR3 DNA reads TGTGCCAGCAGTCCCGACAGGTTCTATGGCTACACCTTC. The chain couples TRBV5-6 to TRBJ1-2; D perhaps matches TRBD1 (6 bases). The CDR3 is made up of 13 amino acids. V lost 5 bases and J lost 4, with 12 bases in between. Germline CDR1 SGHDT, CDR2 YYEEEE.